Detailed here is one TCR beta chain. The sample belongs to a study of blood T cell repertoires in COVID-19. Turning to the study itself: The cDNA or gDNA used as material had been derived from T cells, B-cell-depleted T cells, or PBMCs.

Germline CDR1 and CDR2: LNHDA and SQIVND (reference sequence). There are 13 residues in the CDR3. The V end was cut by 5 bases, the J end by 0 bases, with 8 bases between. Here immunoSEQ multiplex PCR was the method, and the copy in TCRdb shows in-frame clones only, minus some. This table has 95,000 to 150,000 clones, 70% to 90% appearing once. Sequenced material: peripheral blood. This sequence was found in a middle-aged man with acute or convalescent COVID-19. The gene calls are TRBV19 and TRBJ2-7; D ambiguous. The CDR3 reads CASSLGLSYEQYF. Here the CDR3 DNA reads TGTGCCAGTAGTTTGGGCCTCTCCTACGAGCAGTACTTC.